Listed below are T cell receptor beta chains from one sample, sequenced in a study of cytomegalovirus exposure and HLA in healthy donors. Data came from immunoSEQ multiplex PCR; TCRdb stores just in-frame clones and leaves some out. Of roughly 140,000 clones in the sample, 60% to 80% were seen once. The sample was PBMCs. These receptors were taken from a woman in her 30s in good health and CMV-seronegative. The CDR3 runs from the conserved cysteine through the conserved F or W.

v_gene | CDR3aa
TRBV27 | CASSLRQGSYNSPLHF
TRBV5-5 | CASSLESGLSYWEQYF
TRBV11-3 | CASSLDVEAEQYF
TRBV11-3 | CASSLGRTVYNEQFF
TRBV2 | CASRGSGMNTEAFF
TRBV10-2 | CASSARYTDTQYF
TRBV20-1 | CSAGQHTEAFF
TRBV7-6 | CASSLVAGPDTQYF
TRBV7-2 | CASNPGGGGSYEQYF
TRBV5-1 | CASSTVAASTDTQYF
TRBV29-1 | CSVDGQGGGYTF
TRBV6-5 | CASSYNVAEETQYF
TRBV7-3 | CASSHISKGVTEAFF
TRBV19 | CASRAPGTLQETQYF
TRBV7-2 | CASSSTGGDTEAFF
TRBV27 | CASSSTGVSSPLHF
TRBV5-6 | CASSQVPGVVETQYF
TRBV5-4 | CASSPGTSGSSYEQYF
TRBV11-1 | CASSQGAGETQYF
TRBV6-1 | CASTGFDEQYF
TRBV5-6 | CASSDGDNSPRGYTF
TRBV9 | CASRRGSGQLNTEAFF
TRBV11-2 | CASSLASIQYF
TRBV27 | CASSLSNSRGTVMNTEAFF
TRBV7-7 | CASSLAPLGGSNEQFF
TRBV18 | CASPKTGLEGQFF
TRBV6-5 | CASRGGDASTDTQYF
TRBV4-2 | CASSQDPRTGPLYGYTF
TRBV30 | CAWSVKGDTQYF
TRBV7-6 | CASSSRASGTSAPTDTQYF
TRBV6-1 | CASRGNRGAYEQYF